The T cell receptor beta chain under discussion was sequenced for a study of T cell changes during pregnancy in multiple sclerosis. TCRdb's copy holds only in-frame clones and misses some; the assay was immunoSEQ multiplex PCR. The table shows some 71,000 clones, with around nine tenths occurring only once. The CDR3 is made up of 18 amino acids. The material was CD4+ T cells from peripheral blood mononuclear cells, obtained in the third trimester of pregnancy. This receptor was taken from a female donor in good health, enrolled as a control in a pregnancy study. The V and J genes are TRBV21-1 and TRBJ2-4; the D segment call TRBD1 is taken from the table without a DNA check. TRBV21-1 is recorded as a pseudogene. This CDR3 reads CASSKVRTGGRAKNIQYF. The DNA of the CDR3 is TGTGCCAGCAGCAAAGTAAGGACAGGGGGAAGAGCCAAAAACATTCAGTACTTC.